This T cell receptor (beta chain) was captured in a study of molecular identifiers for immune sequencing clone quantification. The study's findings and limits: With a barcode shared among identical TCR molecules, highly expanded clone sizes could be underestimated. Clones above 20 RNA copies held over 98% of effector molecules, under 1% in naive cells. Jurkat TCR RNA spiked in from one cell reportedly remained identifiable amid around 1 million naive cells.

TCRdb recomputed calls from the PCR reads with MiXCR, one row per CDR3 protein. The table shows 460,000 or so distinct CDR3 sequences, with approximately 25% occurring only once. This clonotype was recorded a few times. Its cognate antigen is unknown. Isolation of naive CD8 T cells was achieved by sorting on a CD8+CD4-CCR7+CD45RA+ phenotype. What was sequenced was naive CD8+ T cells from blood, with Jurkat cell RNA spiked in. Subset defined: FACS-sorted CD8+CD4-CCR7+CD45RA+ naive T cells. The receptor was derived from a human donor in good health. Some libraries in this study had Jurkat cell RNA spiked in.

CDR3 sequence (DNA): TGTGCCAGCAGCCACACAGCTTGGACAGCTCGTGGCTATGGCTACACCTTC. It translates to CASSHTAWTARGYGYTF. This chain links TRBV14 with TRBJ1-2; weak D call: TRBD1 (6 bases). Germline assignment: CDR1 SGHDN and CDR2 FVKESK. The CDR3 extends over 17 amino acids. Trimming cost V 3 bases and J 4 bases, with 21 bases left between them. The full variable domain, completed using reference TRBV14 and TRBJ1-2, is EAGVTQFPSHSVIEKGQTVTLRCDPISGHDNLYWYRRVMGKEIKFLLHFVKESKQDESGMPNNRFLAERTGGTYSTLKVQPAELEDSGVYFCASSHTAWTARGYGYTFGSGTRLTVV.